By sample fraction, the clone carrying this T cell receptor (beta chain) is medium-sized. This specimen comes from a study of CD4 and CD8 cells across lung adenocarcinoma regions. Samples came from patients with localized non-small cell lung adenocarcinoma. TCRdb re-derived calls from the PCR reads in MiXCR, one entry per CDR3 protein. The sample has 16,000 or so distinct CDR3 sequences; just under 55% are singletons. Germline CDR1 and CDR2: MNHEY and SVGAGI. V was clipped by 4 bases and J by 5 bases, with 11 bases between them. The CDR3 runs 13 residues. The J gene is TRBJ1-2, the V gene TRBV6-5, with D hard to call. The sequenced sample consisted of CD8+ T cells from the center of a lung tumor. The TCR sequence derives from a female donor with lung adenocarcinoma. The CD4 and CD8 labels of this study may be unreliable. The CDR3 nucleotides read TGTGCCAGCAGTTCCGAGCCATCGTATGGCTACACCTTC. This sequence encodes CASSSEPSYGYTF.